These 27 T cell receptor beta chains were sequenced from one sample in a study of blood T cell repertoires in COVID-19. The table came from immunoSEQ multiplex PCR; TCRdb's copy has only in-frame clones and leaves some out. The table includes 200,000 to 250,000 clones, approximately 84% detected once. The material sequenced was PBMCs or T cells enriched from blood (not recorded which). The receptors here all came from a man between 60 and 75 years old who had recovered from COVID-19.

The chain links TRBV4-2 to TRBJ2-7, with a weak D call TRBD2 (6 bases). Per the germline V gene, CDR1 is LGHNA and CDR2 is YNFKEQ. This CDR3 contains 16 residues. Between the trimmed V and J ends, which lost 1 base and 2 bases, there was a span of 15 bases. CDR3 coding DNA: TGTGCCAGCAGCCAAGCGGAGGGGATAGGGACCTACGAGCAGTACTTC. Translation: CASSQAEGIGTYEQYF.

The V and J genes are TRBV18 and TRBJ1-2, with TRBD1 identical over 7 bases. The CDR3 runs to 16 residues. Germline V lookup: CDR1 KGHSH, CDR2 LQKENI. The V and J ends lost 3 bases and 7 bases, in that order; junction bases with no gene match: 14. DNA for the CDR3: TGTGCCAGCTCACCTAACACAGGGGAAGGACCAGGTGGCTACACCTTC. Its translation is CASSPNTGEGPGGYTF.

A remark on this clone: Other DNA sequences in the same sample also yield this CDR3. The chain has TRBV18 and TRBJ2-7; no firm D call. The CDR3 totals 14 residues. V lost 2 bases and J 2 bases, leaving 10 bases between the germline ends. Per the germline V gene, CDR1 is KGHSH and CDR2 is LQKENI. The DNA for the CDR3 is TGTGCCAGCTCACCAGGGCAGGCGCCCTACGAGCAGTACTTC. Its protein is CASSPGQAPYEQYF.

The chain couples TRBV5-5 to TRBJ2-1; D is possibly TRBD2 (5 bases). CDR3 length: 15 amino acids. V lost 2 bases and J 8 bases, leaving 17 bases between the germline ends. Germline V gives CDR1 SGHKS, CDR2 YYEKEE (reference sequence). The CDR3 DNA sequence: TGTGCCAGCAGCTTCTCCAGCGGTCGGGCCGATGAGCAGTTCTTC. It codes for CASSFSSGRADEQFF.

The rearrangement uses TRBV27 and TRBJ1-1; tentative D call: TRBD1 (5 bases). V was clipped by 4 bases and J by 2 bases, with 8 bases between them. Germline V gene sequence: CDR1 MNHEY, CDR2 SMNVEV (reference sequence). This CDR3 contains 13 residues. In DNA form, the CDR3 reads TGTGCCAGCAGTTACGGGGGAAACACTGAAGCTTTCTTT. Translation gives CASSYGGNTEAFF.

This clone was recorded a few times. The rearrangement uses TRBV6-5 and TRBJ1-4; D not certain. Germline assignment: CDR1 MNHEY and CDR2 SVGAGI. The V end was cut by 0 bases, the J end by 5 bases, with 10 bases between. The CDR3 covers 15 residues. The CDR3 nucleotides read TGTGCCAGCAGTTACTCGACTAGGGAGAATGAAAAACTGTTTTTT. Encoded protein: CASSYSTRENEKLFF.

The J gene is TRBJ2-3, the V gene TRBV5-1, with TRBD2 matching 7 bases. V gave up 2 bases and J gave up 2 bases; unmatched junction bases: 5. The germline gives CDR1 SGHRS, CDR2 YFSETQ. CDR3 length: 15 residues. CDR3 amino acids: CASSFEAGLTDTQYF. As DNA, the CDR3 is TGCGCCAGCAGCTTCGAAGCGGGACTCACAGATACGCAGTATTTT.

The gene calls are TRBV4-1 and TRBJ1-5; 12 bases match TRBD1. CDR1 is MGHRA and CDR2 is YSYEKL in the germline V gene. Trimming cost V 11 bases and J 6 bases; bases outside gene matches: 17. The CDR3 spans 17 residues. CDR3 sequence: CAPLGSLGQGAGQPQHF. CDR3 sequence (DNA): TGCGCCCCACTAGGGTCTCTGGGACAGGGGGCAGGTCAGCCCCAGCATTTT.

To note about this clone: The junction differs from germline at one of its ends, possibly a read error. This sequence joins TRBV7-7 and TRBJ2-5; 7 bases align to TRBD1. This CDR3 is 15 amino acids long. The germline V gene encodes CDR1 SSHAT and CDR2 FNYEAQ (reference sequence). CDR3 amino acids: CASSFGTALQETQYF. The CDR3 DNA reads as TGTGCTAGCAGCTTTGGGACAGCACTTCAAGAGACCCAGTACTTC.

This clone was observed a handful of times. The chain combines TRBV25-1 with TRBJ2-3; 9 nucleotides agree with TRBD2. Germline values: CDR1 MGHDK, CDR2 SYGVNS. Trimming took 6 bases from V and 3 from J; bases not matched to a gene: 13. CDR3 length equals 17 residues. The CDR3 reads CASRKGSAGGPTDTQYF. The CDR3 nucleotides read TGTGCCAGCAGGAAAGGGTCTGCGGGGGGGCCGACAGATACGCAGTATTTT.

The chain carries TRBV7-9 and TRBJ2-2; no clear D gene. Germline lookup yields CDR1 SEHNR and CDR2 FQNEAQ (reference sequence). CDR3 length: 12 amino acids. V was trimmed by 5 bases and J by 5 bases, leaving 6 bases between them. The CDR3 here is CASSLGTGELFF. The CDR3 DNA is TGTGCCAGCAGCCTCGGGACCGGGGAGCTGTTTTTT.

This chain connects TRBV6-5 to TRBJ1-2; 7 bases are a match to TRBD1. Germline CDR1 MNHEY, CDR2 SVGAGI. CDR3 length equals 14 residues. With V trimmed by 6 bases and J by 8 bases, 12 bases remained unmatched. The CDR3 DNA sequence: TGTGCCAGCAGGAAAACAGGGGAAGGTCGAGGCTACACCTTC. It encodes CASRKTGEGRGYTF.

The chain has TRBV4-3 and TRBJ2-2; 7 bases are shared with TRBD1. The CDR3 is 17 amino acids. J was trimmed by 5 bases and V by 3 bases; bases with no gene match: 12. Germline values: CDR1 LGHNA, CDR2 YSLEER. CDR3 residues: CASSQELGGDGTGELFF. The CDR3 nucleotides are TGCGCCAGCAGCCAGGAATTAGGGGGCGATGGGACCGGGGAGCTGTTTTTT.

CDR3 in amino acids: CASSTGGALNTEAFF. DNA of the CDR3: TGCGCCAGCAGCACGGGGGGGGCTTTGAACACTGAAGCTTTCTTT. The chain joins TRBV4-3 to TRBJ1-1, with TRBD1 as a possible D gene (6 bases). The V end lost 5 bases, the J end lost 0 bases, and 13 bases lay between the germline ends. CDR1 LGHNA and CDR2 YSLEER come from the germline V gene. CDR3 size: 15 residues.

The chain recombines TRBV10-3 with TRBJ2-3, with TRBD2 identical over 12 bases. J was trimmed by 0 bases and V by 6 bases; bases with no gene match: 7. This CDR3 comprises 17 residues. The germline gives CDR1 ENHRY, CDR2 SYGVKD. CDR3 protein: CAISATSGGPSTDTQYF. The CDR3 bases are TGTGCCATCAGCGCGACTAGCGGGGGTCCTAGCACAGATACGCAGTATTTT.

The chain has TRBV5-1 and TRBJ1-1, with a tentative D call TRBD1 (6 bases). The germline CDR1 and CDR2 sequences are SGHRS and YFSETQ. CDR3 length equals 13 residues. V lost 4 bases and J lost 2, with 9 bases in between. DNA of the CDR3: TGCGCCAGCAGCCGGGGACAAAACACTGAAGCTTTCTTT. It is translated as CASSRGQNTEAFF.

The chain uses TRBV14 and TRBJ2-3, with 7 nucleotides matching TRBD1. Looked up from germline, CDR1 is SGHDN and CDR2 is FVKESK. The CDR3 contains 16 residues. V trimming: 4 bases; J trimming: 0 bases; junction bases outside the gene matches: 7. CDR3 amino acids: CASSLYRGSSTDTQYF. CDR3 DNA sequence: TGTGCCAGCAGCCTCTACAGGGGCTCTAGCACAGATACGCAGTATTTT.

This clone occurred a few times. The rearrangement joins TRBV7-9 to TRBJ1-5; D ambiguous. V was clipped by 1 base and J by 9 bases, with 7 bases between them. Germline V gives CDR1 SEHNR, CDR2 FQNEAQ (reference sequence). This CDR3 spans 12 amino acids. CDR3 coding DNA: TGTGCCAGCAGCTTAGATTTCTCGCCCCAGCATTTT. It yields the protein CASSLDFSPQHF.

This clone was observed a single time. This chain links TRBV11-2 with TRBJ1-2; 7 nucleotides agree with TRBD1. Germline CDR1 SGHAT, CDR2 FQNNGV. J gave up 6 bases and V 4 bases, and 8 bases lay outside the gene matches. The CDR3 consists of 14 residues. CDR3 in DNA: TGTGCCAGCAGCTCAACACAGGGGCTCGATGGCTACACCTTC. Protein: CASSSTQGLDGYTF.

The CDR3, as DNA: TGTGCCAGCAGCCAGCGACAGCGAAACACCATATATTTT. This encodes CASSQRQRNTIYF. V and J are TRBV3-1 (or the pseudogene TRBV3-2) and TRBJ1-3; D possibly corresponds to TRBD1 (5 bases). The length of the CDR3 is 13 residues. The V and J ends lost 3 bases and 5 bases respectively, with 8 bases between them. Germline values: CDR1 LGHDT, CDR2 YNNKEL (reference sequence).

This clone was observed a single time. The V gene is TRBV10-1, the J gene TRBJ2-1, with 9 bases identical to TRBD1. The CDR3 runs 13 residues. Germline V lookup: CDR1 WNHNN, CDR2 SYGVQD (reference sequence). Germline trimming cut 6 bases from V and 8 bases from J; bases unmatched to any gene: 5. For the CDR3, the DNA is TGCGCCAGCAGGGTGGACAGGGGTGATGAGCAGTTCTTC. Protein: CASRVDRGDEQFF.

A single count supports this clone. The V and J genes are TRBV5-1 and TRBJ2-5; tentative D call: TRBD2 (5 bases). The CDR3 runs 15 residues. Germline loops: CDR1 SGHRS, CDR2 YFSETQ. Trimming cost V 0 bases and J 5 bases, with 14 bases left between them. In nucleotides, the CDR3 is TGCGCCAGCAGCTTGGCCCGGCGGGTGGGCGAGACCCAGTACTTC. As protein: CASSLARRVGETQYF.

The CDR3 coding sequence is TGTGCCAGCAGCTTAGGGTCAGGGGCGTATGAAGCTTTCTTT. Translating gives CASSLGSGAYEAFF. This chain connects TRBV11-3 to TRBJ1-1; maybe TRBD1 (6 bases). Trimming removed 1 base at V and 7 bases at J, with 13 bases between. Germline V gene lookup returns CDR1 SGHNT and CDR2 YENEEA. The CDR3 runs to 14 residues.

CDR3 bases: TGTGCCAGCTCACCATCCGGACCCCCTTCTTGGGGACTGAGCTCCTATAATTCACCCCTCCACTTT. This sequence encodes CASSPSGPPSWGLSSYNSPLHF. The V and J genes are TRBV18 and TRBJ1-6; D possibly corresponds to TRBD1 (5 bases). V lost 2 bases and J 0 bases, leaving 26 bases between the germline ends. Germline V lookup: CDR1 KGHSH, CDR2 LQKENI. This CDR3 contains 22 residues.

The V and J genes are TRBV5-4 and TRBJ2-1; D gene uncertain. There are 15 residues in the CDR3. Germline loops: CDR1 SGHNT, CDR2 YYREEE (reference sequence). Trimming removed 0 bases at V and 6 bases at J, with 13 bases between. DNA for the CDR3: TGTGCCAGCAGCTTGGCTAGTAAAACGGTCAATGAGCAGTTCTTC. It yields the protein CASSLASKTVNEQFF.

V usage is TRBV7-2 and J usage is TRBJ2-7, with a tentative D call TRBD1 (6 bases). The V end was cut by 4 bases, the J end by 2 bases, with 15 bases between. The CDR3 spans 15 residues. CDR1 SGHTA and CDR2 FQGNSA come from the germline V gene. The CDR3 here is CASSSHRQAAYEQYF. CDR3 coding DNA: TGTGCCAGCAGCTCGCATAGACAGGCGGCCTACGAGCAGTACTTC.

The V and J genes are TRBV18 and TRBJ1-5, with 9 bases identical to TRBD1. Trimming cost V 5 bases and J 2 bases; bases outside gene matches: 7. Germline V lookup: CDR1 KGHSH, CDR2 LQKENI. The CDR3 length is 16 residues. The CDR3 here is CASSLGQGLGNQPQHF. Here the CDR3 DNA reads TGTGCCAGCTCATTAGGACAGGGGCTTGGCAATCAGCCCCAGCATTTT.